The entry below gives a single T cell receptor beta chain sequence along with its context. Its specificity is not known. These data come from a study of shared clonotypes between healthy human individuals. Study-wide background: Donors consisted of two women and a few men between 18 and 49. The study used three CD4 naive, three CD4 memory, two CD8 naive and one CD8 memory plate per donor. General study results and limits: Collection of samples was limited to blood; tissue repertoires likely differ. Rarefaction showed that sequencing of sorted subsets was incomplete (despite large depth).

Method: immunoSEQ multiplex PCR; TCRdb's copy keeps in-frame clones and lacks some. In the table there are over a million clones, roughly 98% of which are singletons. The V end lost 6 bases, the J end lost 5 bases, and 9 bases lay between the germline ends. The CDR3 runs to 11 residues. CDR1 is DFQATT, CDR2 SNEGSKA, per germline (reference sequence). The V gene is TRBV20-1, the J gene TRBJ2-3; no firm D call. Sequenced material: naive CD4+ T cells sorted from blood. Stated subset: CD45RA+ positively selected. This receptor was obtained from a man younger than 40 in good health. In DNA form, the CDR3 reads TGCAGTGCCGACCTCGAAGATACGCAGTATTTT. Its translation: CSADLEDTQYF.